The 31 T cell receptor beta chains below come from one sample, sequenced in a study of graft-versus-host responses after intestinal transplantation (dated by TCRdb to about 2021). The method was the immunoSEQ multiplex PCR assay. TCRdb took over this immuneACCESS table, retaining in-frame rearrangements with V and J assigned. Such tables are incomplete; in checked studies, under half of the missing clones stem from an unresolved V gene, and the remainder is unexplained. The sample profile shows about 10,000 clones; about 91% of them were found once. The ten top clones hold roughly 5% of the sample. This material consisted of PBMCs, taken about 70 days after transplant. Receptors originate from a human patient who received an intestinal transplant, so some T cells may come from the graft donor.

The chain carries TRBV27 and TRBJ2-7, with 14 bases aligning to TRBD2. The germline CDR1 and CDR2 sequences are MNHEY and SMNVEV (reference sequence). V lost 6 bases, J lost 9 bases, and 7 bases stayed unmatched. The CDR3 runs to 14 residues. The CDR3: CASSFGTSGSGQYF. The CDR3 coding sequence is TGTGCCAGCAGCTTCGGGACTAGCGGGAGCGGGCAGTACTTC.

The chain links TRBV7-3 to TRBJ2-5; possibly TRBD1 or TRBD2 for D (5 bases each). In germline, CDR1 is SGHTA, CDR2 FQGTGA. The CDR3 contains 14 residues. With 3 bases removed from V and 3 bases from J, the gap between germline ends came to 11 bases. For the CDR3, the DNA is TGTGCCAGCAGCTTGGTCGGGACGGAAGAGACCCAGTACTTC. This encodes CASSLVGTEETQYF.

The chain joins TRBV5-1 to TRBJ1-3; the D gene is possibly TRBD1 (5 bases). V was pared by 6 bases and J by 0 bases, with 16 bases between. This CDR3 is built from 16 residues. CDR1 is SGHRS and CDR2 is YFSETQ in the germline V gene. CDR3 coding DNA: TGCGCCAGCAATCTGGGGGGGACGAACTCTGGAAACACCATATATTTT. This translates into CASNLGGTNSGNTIYF.

This chain links TRBV28 with TRBJ1-6; D uncertain. The length of the CDR3 is 14 residues. V lost 1 base and J 5 bases, leaving 6 bases between the germline ends. Germline CDR1 MDHEN, CDR2 SYDVKM. The chain's CDR3 is CASSLLPNNSPLHF. CDR3 DNA sequence: TGTGCCAGCAGTTTATTGCCTAATAATTCACCCCTCCACTTT.

The V and J genes are TRBV12-2 and TRBJ1-5. TRBV12-2 counts as a pseudogene. CDR3 length: 15 amino acids. CDR3 sequence reads: CASRCLSSGGEPQHF. The CDR3 nucleotides read TGTGCAAGTCGCTGTCTAAGCTCGGGTGGAGAGCCCCAGCATTTT.

The rearrangement uses TRBV27 and TRBJ2-1; the match to TRBD2 covers 10 bases. In germline, CDR1 is MNHEY, CDR2 SMNVEV (reference sequence). V lost 6 bases and J lost 4; bases outside the gene matches: 6. The CDR3 spans 15 residues. CDR3: CASSTSSGSYNEQFF. In nucleotides, the CDR3 is TGTGCCAGCAGCACCTCTAGCGGGAGTTACAATGAGCAGTTCTTC.

The gene calls are TRBV7-2 and TRBJ2-5; D is possibly TRBD2 (7 bases). The tail of the sequence fits TRBJ2-7 better, so the J call may be wrong. Germline-derived CDR1 and CDR2 are SGHTA and FQGNSA. CDR3 length: 14 residues. The chain's CDR3 is CASSLGRGADEQYF. CDR3 bases: TGTGCCAGCAGCTTAGGTCGGGGGGCGGACGAGCAGTACTTC.

The chain couples TRBV15 to TRBJ2-7; D might be TRBD1 or TRBD2, each matching 5 bases. Germline CDR1 is LNHNV and CDR2 is YYDKDF (reference sequence). The CDR3 is made up of 13 amino acids. The V and J ends lost 3 bases and 4 bases respectively, with 10 bases between them. The CDR3 region is CATSSPGPYEQYF. CDR3 DNA sequence: TGTGCCACCAGCAGCCCGGGGCCATACGAGCAGTACTTC.

The chain combines TRBV6-5 with TRBJ2-5; 12 bases map to TRBD2. J was trimmed by 4 bases and V by 6 bases; bases with no gene match: 3. The germline gives CDR1 MNHEY, CDR2 SVGAGI. This CDR3 region has 14 residues. The CDR3 nucleotides are TGTGCCAGCAGGGCGGGACTAGCGGGAGAGACCCAGTACTTC. It codes for CASRAGLAGETQYF.

J is TRBJ1-1 and V is TRBV7-3; D unclear. Trimming took off 5 bases at V and 1 base at J, with 8 bases between the two ends. Germline V gives CDR1 SGHTA, CDR2 FQGTGA. The CDR3 covers 13 residues. DNA for the CDR3: TGTGCCAGCAGCCCCGGGAGGAACACTGAAGCTTTCTTT. This translates into CASSPGRNTEAFF.

The V and J genes are TRBV18 and TRBJ1-5; tentative D call: TRBD1 (6 bases). The germline V gene has CDR1 KGHSH and CDR2 LQKENI. V gave up 2 bases and J gave up 2 bases, with 10 bases separating them. This CDR3 has 15 amino acids. The CDR3 nucleotides are TGTGCCAGCTCACCAAACAGGGCTCGCAATCAGCCCCAGCATTTT. This encodes CASSPNRARNQPQHF.

The chain is built from TRBV6-5 and TRBJ2-1; 9 bases line up with TRBD2. Trimming removed 0 bases from V and 3 bases from J; junction bases left unmatched: 0. Germline-derived CDR1 and CDR2 are MNHEY and SVGAGI. CDR3 length: 15 amino acids. CDR3 bases: TGTGCCAGCAGTTACTCTAGCGGGAGCTACAATGAGCAGTTCTTC. Translated: CASSYSSGSYNEQFF.

The V and J genes are TRBV9 and TRBJ2-3; 15 nucleotides agree with TRBD2. Germline V gene data show CDR1 as SGDLS and CDR2 as YYNGEE. V shed 3 bases and J 4 bases; nucleotides not matched to a gene: 12. This CDR3 is built from 19 residues. The CDR3 nucleotides are TGTGCCAGCAGCGGCCGGACTAGCGGGAGGGCCATTTTTGCAGATACGCAGTATTTT. It yields the protein CASSGRTSGRAIFADTQYF.

This clone occurred once. This chain's CDR3 is CASSDTGNRETQYF. CDR3 bases: TGTGCCAGCAGTGACACCGGGAACCGGGAGACCCAGTACTTC. This sequence joins TRBV6-6 and TRBJ2-5, with a possible D match to TRBD2 (5 bases). The V and J ends lost 5 bases and 5 bases respectively, with 15 bases between them. The CDR3 sequence is 14 residues long. Germline V lookup: CDR1 MNHNY, CDR2 SVGAGI (reference sequence).

This clone was observed a single time. V is TRBV29-1 and J is TRBJ1-3; perhaps TRBD1 as D (5 bases). Between the trimmed V and J ends, which lost 4 bases and 5 bases, there was a span of 12 bases. The germline V gene encodes CDR1 SQVTM and CDR2 ANQGSEA. The CDR3 has 13 amino acids. In nucleotides, the CDR3 is TGCAGCGTTGTTATCCGGGACCGAAACACCATATATTTT. This gives the protein CSVVIRDRNTIYF.

The chain employs TRBV28 and TRBJ2-7; TRBD2 might be the D (5 bases). The CDR3 loop spans 14 amino acids. From germline, CDR1 is MDHEN and CDR2 SYDVKM. Trimming took off 3 bases at V and 2 bases at J, with 11 bases between the two ends. The CDR3 region is CASSFLPGTYEQYF. CDR3 nucleotide sequence: TGTGCCAGCAGTTTCCTCCCCGGGACCTACGAGCAGTACTTC.

CDR3 in DNA: TGTGCCAGCAGCATAGGACAGGGAGCCAAAAACATTCAGTACTTC. Its protein is CASSIGQGAKNIQYF. The J gene is TRBJ2-4, the V gene TRBV9, with 8 bases that match TRBD1. The CDR3 covers 15 residues. V was clipped by 4 bases and J by 0 bases; unmatched bases: 3. Germline V CDR1 and CDR2: SGDLS, YYNGEE.

This CDR3 is CAVPDQDGYTF. The CDR3 DNA sequence: TGTGCCGTCCCGGACCAAGATGGCTACACCTTC. The V and J genes are TRBV19 and TRBJ1-2, with D unclear. The CDR3 runs to 11 residues. CDR1 is LNHDA and CDR2 is SQIVND in the germline V gene (reference sequence). The V gene lost 11 bases and the J gene lost 6 bases, with 13 bases spanning the gap.

This clone was recorded once. The chain employs TRBV5-1 and TRBJ1-6, with 8 positions matching TRBD1. The CDR3 is made up of 15 amino acids. V was clipped by 0 bases and J by 7 bases; unmatched bases: 3. Germline V gene lookup returns CDR1 SGHRS and CDR2 YFSETQ. CDR3 nucleotides: TGCGCCAGCAGCTTGGGGCAGGGGGCAAATTCACCCCTCCACTTT. Protein: CASSLGQGANSPLHF.

CDR3 nucleotide sequence: TGTGCCAGCAGTTCTCTGTCGCCAACTAATGAAAAACTGTTTTTT. Its translation is CASSSLSPTNEKLFF. The chain uses TRBV6-6 and TRBJ1-4; unclear D gene. CDR1 and CDR2 from the germline V gene are MNHNY and SVGAGI (reference sequence). The CDR3 is 15 amino acids. V lost 4 bases and J 0 bases, leaving 9 bases between the germline ends.

This chain connects TRBV6-1 to TRBJ1-5, with D maybe TRBD1 (5 bases). This CDR3 region has 14 residues. V dropped 6 bases and J dropped 1 base, with 10 bases sitting between them. From germline, CDR1 is MNHNS and CDR2 SASEGT. The DNA for the CDR3 is TGTGCCAGCAGGTACAGGCGAAGCAATCAGCCCCAGCATTTT. Translated: CASRYRRSNQPQHF.

The chain couples TRBV13 to TRBJ2-5, with 13 positions matching TRBD2. Germline V lookup: CDR1 PRHDT, CDR2 FYEKMQ (reference sequence). The J segment lost 4 bases and the V segment lost 7 bases, leaving 9 bases of the junction unmatched. The CDR3 runs 16 residues. CDR3 coding DNA: TGTGCCAGCACCCAAGGACTAGCGGGAGTAGGAGAGACCCAGTACTTC. Amino acids: CASTQGLAGVGETQYF.

In its sample, this clone was seen once. The chain recombines TRBV7-2 with TRBJ2-3; D ambiguous. The CDR3 is 11 amino acids. Germline values: CDR1 SGHTA, CDR2 FQGNSA. V was cut by 3 bases and J by 8 bases, with 6 bases left in between. The CDR3 region has the DNA TGTGCCAGCAGCTTTAGGGCTACGCAGTATTTT. The encoded protein is CASSFRATQYF. The whole variable domain, filled in from reference TRBV7-2 and TRBJ2-3, reads GAGVSQSPSNKVTEKGKDVELRCDPISGHTALYWYRQSLGQGLEFLIYFQGNSAPDKSGLPSDRFSAERTGGSVSTLTIQRTQQEDSAVYLCASSFRATQYFGPGTRLTVL.

This rearrangement joins TRBV19 to TRBJ2-5; D call uncertain. This CDR3 is built from 14 residues. V shed 5 bases and J shed 0 bases, with 10 bases lying between them. The germline gives CDR1 LNHDA, CDR2 SQIVND (reference sequence). The CDR3 nucleotides read TGTGCCAGTAGTCCGGTATCCTACCAAGAGACCCAGTACTTC. Residues: CASSPVSYQETQYF.

This sequence joins TRBV7-6 and TRBJ1-2; D gene unclear. CDR1 and CDR2 from the germline V gene are SGHVS and FNYEAQ. V shed 6 bases and J shed 13 bases, with 21 bases lying between them. The CDR3 is made up of 13 amino acids. CDR3 region: CASSPSGVGSPTF. The CDR3 nucleotides read TGTGCCAGCAGTCCTAGCGGGGTGGGGTCTCCCACCTTC.

The chain employs TRBV6-5 and TRBJ1-2; TRBD1 might be the D (6 bases). The germline V gene encodes CDR1 MNHEY and CDR2 SVGAGI. The CDR3 has 13 residues. Trimming removed 8 bases at V and 4 bases at J, with 14 bases between. This CDR3 reads CASEGIGGYGYTF. The CDR3 DNA sequence: TGTGCCAGCGAGGGAATAGGGGGCTATGGCTACACCTTC.

This chain joins TRBV23-1 and TRBJ2-7; 11 bases are shared with TRBD1. TRBV23-1 is placed among ORFs of uncertain function. The CDR3 contains 14 residues. V shed 4 bases, J shed 2 bases, and the junction held 1 base outside the gene matches. The CDR3 region is CASSRGQGAYEQYF. As DNA, the CDR3 is TGCGCCAGCAGTCGGGGACAGGGGGCCTACGAGCAGTACTTC.

This sequence joins TRBV5-1 and TRBJ2-7; 8 bases map to TRBD1. The J segment lost 2 bases and the V segment lost 4 bases, leaving 5 bases of the junction unmatched. The length of the CDR3 is 14 residues. Germline CDR1 SGHRS, CDR2 YFSETQ. The CDR3 coding sequence is TGCGCCAGCAGCCCGGGACAGGAGACCTACGAGCAGTACTTC. This gives the protein CASSPGQETYEQYF. The entire variable domain, with the rest obtained from reference TRBV5-1 and TRBJ2-7, is as follows: KAGVTQTPRYLIKTRGQQVTLSCSPISGHRSVSWYQQTPGQGLQFLFEYFSETQRNKGNFPGRFSGRQFSNSRSEMNVSTLELGDSALYLCASSPGQETYEQYFGPGTRLTVT.

This chain links TRBV29-1 with TRBJ2-3; D gene uncertain. V dropped 3 bases and J dropped 0 bases, with 1 base sitting between them. The CDR3 consists of 11 residues. Germline V gene lookup returns CDR1 SQVTM and CDR2 ANQGSEA. The CDR3 here is CSVDSTDTQYF. CDR3 DNA: TGCAGCGTTGACAGCACAGATACGCAGTATTTT.

This clone was seen just once. CDR3 DNA: TGTGCCAGCAGTCTGGGAACGGAAAACTATGGCTACACCTTC. Its protein is CASSLGTENYGYTF. J is TRBJ1-2 and V is TRBV6-1, with no clear D. The CDR3 is made up of 14 amino acids. With 5 bases removed from V and 2 bases from J, the gap between germline ends came to 12 bases. The germline V gene has CDR1 MNHNS and CDR2 SASEGT.

The CDR3 is CAISETGNTEAFF. The CDR3 DNA is TGTGCCATCAGTGAGACGGGGAACACTGAAGCTTTCTTT. V gene TRBV10-3 combines with J gene TRBJ1-1, with D unclear. In germline, CDR1 is ENHRY, CDR2 SYGVKD. Between the trimmed V and J ends, which lost 2 bases and 1 base, there was a span of 5 bases. This CDR3 has 13 residues.